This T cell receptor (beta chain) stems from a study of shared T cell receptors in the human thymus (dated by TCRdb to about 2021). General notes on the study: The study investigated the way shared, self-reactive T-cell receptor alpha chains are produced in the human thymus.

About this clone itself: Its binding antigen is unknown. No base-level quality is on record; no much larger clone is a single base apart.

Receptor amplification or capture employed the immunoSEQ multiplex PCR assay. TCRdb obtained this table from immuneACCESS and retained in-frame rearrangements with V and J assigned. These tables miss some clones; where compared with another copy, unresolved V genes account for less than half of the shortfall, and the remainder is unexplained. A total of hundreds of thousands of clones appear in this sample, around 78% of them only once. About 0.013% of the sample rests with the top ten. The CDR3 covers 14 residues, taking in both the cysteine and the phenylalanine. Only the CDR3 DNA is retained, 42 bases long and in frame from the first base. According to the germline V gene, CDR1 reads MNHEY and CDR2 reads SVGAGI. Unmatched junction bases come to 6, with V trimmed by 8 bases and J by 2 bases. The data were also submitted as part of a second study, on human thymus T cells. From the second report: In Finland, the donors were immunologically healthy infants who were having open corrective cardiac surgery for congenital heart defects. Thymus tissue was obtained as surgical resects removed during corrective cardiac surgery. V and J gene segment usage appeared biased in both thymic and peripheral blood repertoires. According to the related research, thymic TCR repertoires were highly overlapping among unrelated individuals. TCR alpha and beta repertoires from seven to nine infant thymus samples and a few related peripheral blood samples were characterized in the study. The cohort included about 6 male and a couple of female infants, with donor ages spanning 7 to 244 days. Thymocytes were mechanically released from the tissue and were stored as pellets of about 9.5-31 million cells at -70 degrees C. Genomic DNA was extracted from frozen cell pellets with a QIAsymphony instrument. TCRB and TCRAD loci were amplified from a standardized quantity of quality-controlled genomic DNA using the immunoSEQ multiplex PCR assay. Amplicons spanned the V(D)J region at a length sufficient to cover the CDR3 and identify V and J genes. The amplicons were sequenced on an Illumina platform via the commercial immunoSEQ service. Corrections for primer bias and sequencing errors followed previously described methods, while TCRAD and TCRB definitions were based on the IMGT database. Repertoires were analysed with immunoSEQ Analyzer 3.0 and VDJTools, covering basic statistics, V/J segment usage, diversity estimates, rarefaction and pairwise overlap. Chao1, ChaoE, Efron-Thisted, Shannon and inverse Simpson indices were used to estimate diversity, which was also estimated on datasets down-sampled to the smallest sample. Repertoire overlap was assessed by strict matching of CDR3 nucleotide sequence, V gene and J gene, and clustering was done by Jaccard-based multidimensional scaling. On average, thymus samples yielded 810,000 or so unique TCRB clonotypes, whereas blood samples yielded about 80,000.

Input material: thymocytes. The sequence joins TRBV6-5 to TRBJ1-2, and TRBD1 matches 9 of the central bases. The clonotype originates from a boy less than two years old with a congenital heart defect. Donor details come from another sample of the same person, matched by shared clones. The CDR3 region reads CASGTGTGNYGYTF. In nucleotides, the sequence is TGTGCCAGCGGCACCGGGACAGGGAACTATGGCTACACCTTC.